Presented here are 10 T cell receptor beta chains from one specimen sequenced in a study of blood T cell repertoires in COVID-19. The data were produced by immunoSEQ multiplex PCR, yet TCRdb's version contains in-frame clones alone and is incomplete. The profile shows 300,000 to 450,000 clones, more than 70% of them singletons. The sequenced material came from PBMCs or T cells enriched from blood (not recorded which). The receptor source for this set is a woman younger than 35 who had recovered from COVID-19.

The V call is TRBV28, the J call TRBJ1-1, with D tentatively TRBD1 (5 bases). Germline assignment: CDR1 MDHEN and CDR2 SYDVKM. V was trimmed by 5 bases and J by 0 bases, leaving 13 bases between them. This CDR3 is built from 15 residues. The CDR3 region is CASSPGHPMNTEAFF. CDR3 nucleotides: TGTGCCAGCAGTCCAGGACATCCCATGAACACTGAAGCTTTCTTT. The variable domain in full, with the rest retrieved from reference TRBV28 and TRBJ1-1, is DVKVTQSSRYLVKRTGEKVFLECVQDMDHENMFWYRQDPGLGLRLIYFSYDVKMKEKGDIPEGYSVSREKKERFSLILESASTNQTSMYLCASSPGHPMNTEAFFGQGTRLTVV.

The V gene is TRBV6-2 or TRBV6-3, the J gene TRBJ2-7, with D possibly being TRBD1 (5 bases). The CDR3 totals 13 residues. Per the germline V gene, CDR1 is MNHEY and CDR2 is SVGEGT. The V end was cut by 2 bases, the J end by 0 bases, with 5 bases between. The CDR3 sequence is CASSYDSSYEQYF. The CDR3 nucleotides are TGTGCCAGCAGTTACGACAGCTCCTACGAGCAGTACTTC.

The count of this clone is one. The chain is built from TRBV6-4 and TRBJ2-1; 12 bases are shared with TRBD2. The CDR3 is 15 amino acids. J gave up 11 bases and V 3 bases, and 8 bases lay outside the gene matches. Germline loops: CDR1 MRHNA, CDR2 SNTAGT. For the CDR3, the DNA is TGTGCCAGCAGTGATTTGGCTAGCGGGGGGGCCCAGCAGTTCTTC. Its protein product is CASSDLASGGAQQFF.

For this clone: The same CDR3 can be traced to other DNA sequences in this sample. The chain carries TRBV15 and TRBJ2-5, with D unclear. The V gene's germline CDR1 is LNHNV and CDR2 YYDKDF (reference sequence). The CDR3 runs to 12 residues. V lost 0 bases and J lost 5, with 4 bases in between. Here the CDR3 reads CATSRDIETQYF. CDR3 sequence (DNA): TGTGCCACCAGCAGAGATATTGAGACCCAGTACTTC.

With regard to this clone: The same CDR3 can be traced to other DNA sequences in this sample. This chain's CDR3 is CASSPGTGTYEQYF. The CDR3 DNA sequence: TGTGCCAGCTCACCCGGGACAGGGACCTACGAGCAGTACTTC. This chain uses TRBV18 with TRBJ2-7, with 9 bases aligning to TRBD1. The germline V gene encodes CDR1 KGHSH and CDR2 LQKENI. Unmatched junction bases numbered 2, after V lost 3 bases and J lost 2 bases. The CDR3 is 14 amino acids.

This clone came up once. The gene calls are TRBV30 and TRBJ1-1; 7 nucleotides match TRBD1. From germline, CDR1 is GTSNPN and CDR2 SVGIG (reference sequence). The CDR3 is made up of 19 amino acids. Losses at the gene ends were 0 bases for V and 0 bases for J; bases not matched to a gene: 16. CDR3 sequence reads: CAWSVRWQGVSNVNTEAFF. The CDR3 DNA follows: TGTGCCTGGAGTGTACGTTGGCAGGGGGTTAGTAATGTGAACACTGAAGCTTTCTTT. Supplemented by reference TRBV30 and TRBJ1-1, the full variable domain reads SQTIHQWPATLVQPVGSPLSLECTVEGTSNPNLYWYRQAAGRGLQLLFYSVGIGQISSEVPQNLSASRPQDRQFILSSKKLLLSDSGFYLCAWSVRWQGVSNVNTEAFFGQGTRLTVV.

The chain couples TRBV5-5 to TRBJ2-1; 9 nucleotides match TRBD1. CDR1 SGHKS and CDR2 YYEKEE come from the germline V gene (reference sequence). The CDR3 covers 14 residues. V lost 6 bases and J lost 7; bases outside the gene matches: 8. The CDR3 DNA sequence: TGTGCCAGCACCTCTGGGGACAGGGCAAATGAGCAGTTCTTC. It yields the protein CASTSGDRANEQFF.

The CDR3 is CASTRTEKNTEAFF. DNA of the CDR3: TGTGCCAGCACCCGGACAGAGAAGAACACTGAAGCTTTCTTT. J is TRBJ1-1 and V is TRBV6-5, with D possibly matching TRBD1 (6 bases). With 7 bases removed from V and 1 base from J, the gap between germline ends came to 13 bases. Germline-derived CDR1 and CDR2 are MNHEY and SVGAGI. The CDR3 runs 14 residues.

The chain employs TRBV6-5 and TRBJ2-7; 9 bases match TRBD1. The CDR3 length is 15 residues. V lost 7 bases, J lost 5 bases, and 12 bases stayed unmatched. The germline CDR1 and CDR2 sequences are MNHEY and SVGAGI. The CDR3 sequence is CASKNTGGASHEQYF. The DNA of the CDR3 is TGTGCCAGCAAAAATACAGGGGGCGCTAGCCACGAGCAGTACTTC.

The rearrangement links TRBV11-2 to TRBJ2-3, with 9 bases lining up with TRBD2. Trimming cost V 1 base and J 2 bases; bases outside gene matches: 4. Germline V gene sequence: CDR1 SGHAT, CDR2 FQNNGV. This CDR3 has 16 amino acids. CDR3 DNA sequence: TGTGCCAGCAGCTTAGTCCTAGCGGGACTCACAGATACGCAGTATTTT. Protein: CASSLVLAGLTDTQYF.